A single sample gave rise to the 31 T cell receptor beta chains below, sequenced in a study of T cell responses to AZD1222 COVID-19 vaccine. Clones were sequenced by immunoSEQ multiplex PCR, and TCRdb holds only the in-frame ones, with some missing. Among 200,000 or so clones listed, 75% to 90% were seen once. The specimen was peripheral blood, collected on day 0 of MenACWY control vaccination. The receptors were sampled from an adult in good health.

The V call is TRBV5-1, the J call TRBJ2-2; tentative D call: TRBD2 (6 bases). This CDR3 is built from 15 residues. Germline CDR1 reads SGHRS; CDR2 reads YFSETQ. The V end lost 0 bases, the J end lost 2 bases, and 8 bases lay between the germline ends. The CDR3 loop is CASSLERANTGELFF. The CDR3 bases are TGCGCCAGCAGCTTGGAGCGGGCCAACACCGGGGAGCTGTTTTTT.

The chain uses TRBV28 and TRBJ2-3, with 8 positions matching TRBD2. Unmatched junction bases numbered 4, after V lost 2 bases and J lost 3 bases. There are 15 residues in the CDR3. Germline V gene sequence: CDR1 MDHEN, CDR2 SYDVKM. This CDR3 is CASSLLSGITDTQYF. CDR3 sequence (DNA): TGTGCCAGCAGTTTACTTAGCGGGATTACAGATACGCAGTATTTT.

The chain recombines TRBV9 with TRBJ1-1; D gene unclear. Germline lookup yields CDR1 SGDLS and CDR2 YYNGEE. V lost 4 bases to trimming and J lost 4 bases, with 14 bases between them. This CDR3 comprises 14 residues. This CDR3 is CASSKLWDTTEAFF. CDR3 DNA: TGTGCCAGCAGCAAACTCTGGGATACCACTGAAGCTTTCTTT. Using reference TRBV9 and TRBJ1-1 for the parts outside the CDR3, the full variable domain is DSGVTQTPKHLITATGQRVTLRCSPRSGDLSVYWYQQSLDQGLQFLIQYYNGEERAKGNILERFSAQQFPDLHSELNLSSLELGDSALYFCASSKLWDTTEAFFGQGTRLTVV.

V gene TRBV6-6 combines with J gene TRBJ2-2; 12 nucleotides align to TRBD2. J lost 7 bases, V lost 6 bases, and 12 bases had no gene match. CDR3 length: 17 residues. Germline assignment: CDR1 MNHNY and CDR2 SVGAGI (reference sequence). CDR3 sequence: CASRRLTSGGPHGELFF. The CDR3 nucleotides read TGTGCCAGCAGGCGACTGACTAGCGGGGGACCCCACGGGGAGCTGTTTTTT.

The CDR3 is CASSGLNTEAFF. CDR3 nucleotide sequence: TGCGCCAGCAGTGGGTTGAACACTGAAGCTTTCTTT. This sequence joins TRBV10-2 and TRBJ1-1; no reliable D call. The length of the CDR3 is 12 residues. In germline, CDR1 is WSHSY, CDR2 SAAADI. V was cut by 4 bases and J by 0 bases, with 3 bases left in between.

The CDR3 loop reads CASSLSDHTDTQYF. CDR3 coding DNA: TGTGCCAGCAGCTTAAGTGACCACACAGATACGCAGTATTTT. The chain recombines TRBV7-3 with TRBJ2-3; D not resolved. Trimming shortened V by 1 base and J by 2 bases, and 7 bases separated the two germline ends. The CDR3 runs 14 residues. Germline V gives CDR1 SGHTA, CDR2 FQGTGA.

This sequence joins TRBV5-1 and TRBJ1-1, with 7 bases fitting TRBD1. Trimming removed 4 bases from V and 4 bases from J; junction bases left unmatched: 10. Germline CDR1 is SGHRS and CDR2 is YFSETQ. The CDR3 contains 15 residues. The CDR3 coding sequence is TGCGCCAGCAGCCCGGTAACAGGGGCGGCCACTGAAGCTTTCTTT. Translated, it gives CASSPVTGAATEAFF.

The rearrangement links TRBV5-6 to TRBJ1-1, with a possible D match to TRBD1 (6 bases). The V end lost 4 bases, the J end lost 6 bases, and 13 bases lay between the germline ends. Germline lookup yields CDR1 SGHDT and CDR2 YYEEEE. The CDR3 loop spans 13 amino acids. The CDR3 coding sequence is TGTGCCAGCAGCGGAACCAACAGGGCTGAAGCTTTCTTT. Its protein product is CASSGTNRAEAFF.

The chain uses TRBV11-3 and TRBJ2-1, with no clear D. Germline values: CDR1 SGHNT, CDR2 YENEEA. The CDR3 consists of 12 residues. V gave up 0 bases and J gave up 10 bases, with 7 bases separating them. This chain's CDR3 is CASSLDRQEQFF. In nucleotides, the CDR3 is TGTGCCAGCAGCTTAGACCGGCAGGAGCAGTTCTTC.

The chain is built from TRBV6-5 and TRBJ2-7; D unclear. V lost 0 bases and J lost 5, with 14 bases in between. In germline, CDR1 is MNHEY, CDR2 SVGAGI. This CDR3 region has 15 residues. The CDR3 sequence is CASSYSVQDGHEQYF. The CDR3 nucleotides are TGTGCCAGCAGTTACTCTGTCCAGGACGGCCACGAGCAGTACTTC.

The J gene is TRBJ1-2, the V gene TRBV7-8; no definite D call. The CDR3 runs 12 residues. The V end lost 2 bases, the J end lost 6 bases, and 7 bases lay between the germline ends. Germline CDR1 is SGHVS and CDR2 is FQNEAQ. The CDR3 region is CASSLLGDGYTF. The CDR3 DNA reads TGTGCCAGCAGCTTATTGGGTGATGGCTACACCTTC.

V and J are TRBV5-1 and TRBJ2-3; the match to TRBD2 covers 11 bases. CDR1 and CDR2 (germline): SGHRS, YFSETQ. J gave up 1 base and V 7 bases, and 5 bases lay outside the gene matches. The CDR3 covers 15 residues. The CDR3 nucleotides are TGCGCCAGCCTAGCGGGAGGCGGGGGCACAGATACGCAGTATTTT. The encoded protein is CASLAGGGGTDTQYF.

The chain employs TRBV19 and TRBJ1-1; D call uncertain. Per germline, CDR1 LNHDA and CDR2 SQIVND (reference sequence). Trimming pared 3 bases from V and 3 bases from J, leaving 17 bases between. The CDR3 is 16 amino acids. For the CDR3, the DNA is TGTGCCAGTAGTATCCTGAGCCCGGGGTTGGACACTGAAGCTTTCTTT. It encodes CASSILSPGLDTEAFF.

The chain has TRBV6-2 or TRBV6-3 and TRBJ2-7; D call uncertain. The V and J ends lost 4 bases and 4 bases respectively, with 8 bases between them. This CDR3 comprises 12 residues. The germline gives CDR1 MNHEY, CDR2 SVGEGT. CDR3 nucleotide sequence: TGTGCCAGCAGTTCCCCATCTTACGAGCAGTACTTC. Protein sequence: CASSSPSYEQYF.

The V and J genes are TRBV7-9 and TRBJ1-6, with D possibly TRBD1 on 6 matching bases. V was pared by 4 bases and J by 6 bases, with 10 bases between. From germline, CDR1 is SEHNR and CDR2 FQNEAQ (reference sequence). The CDR3 covers 14 residues. The CDR3 bases are TGTGCCAGCAGCTCAGGGACACTTAATTCACCCCTCCACTTT. It yields the protein CASSSGTLNSPLHF.

The gene calls are TRBV2 and TRBJ1-2; no reliable D call. Germline CDR1 is SNHLY and CDR2 is FYNNEI. The CDR3 has 11 residues. V shed 2 bases and J shed 8 bases, with 6 bases lying between them. CDR3 sequence reads: CASSEYAGYTF. The DNA for the CDR3 is TGTGCCAGCAGTGAATATGCCGGCTACACCTTC.

This chain joins TRBV6-1 and TRBJ2-5; 14 positions agree with TRBD2. V lost 3 bases, J lost 4 bases, and 1 base stayed unmatched. Germline CDR1 is MNHNS and CDR2 is SASEGT. This CDR3 spans 15 amino acids. CDR3 residues: CASSETSGGAETQYF. CDR3 coding DNA: TGTGCCAGCAGTGAGACTAGCGGGGGGGCAGAGACCCAGTACTTC.

The chain has TRBV6-5 and TRBJ1-4, with 7 bases fitting TRBD1. V was clipped by 2 bases and J by 3 bases; unmatched bases: 3. Germline loops: CDR1 MNHEY, CDR2 SVGAGI. This CDR3 contains 15 residues. This chain's CDR3 is CASSYGGGPNEKLFF. Written as DNA, the CDR3 is TGTGCCAGCAGTTACGGAGGGGGCCCTAATGAAAAACTGTTTTTT.

The chain links TRBV4-2 to TRBJ2-3; TRBD2 matches 12 bases. The CDR3 is 19 amino acids. Per the germline V gene, CDR1 is LGHNA and CDR2 is YNFKEQ. V shed 0 bases, J shed 4 bases, and the junction held 11 bases outside the gene matches. Written as DNA, the CDR3 is TGTGCCAGCAGCCAAGATTTCCCGACTAGCGGGAGAGAATCAGATACGCAGTATTTT. Protein product: CASSQDFPTSGRESDTQYF.

The chain employs TRBV10-3 and TRBJ1-2; 10 positions match TRBD1. The CDR3 sequence is 17 residues long. J was trimmed by 3 bases and V by 0 bases; bases with no gene match: 7. CDR1 ENHRY and CDR2 SYGVKD come from the germline V gene. In DNA form, the CDR3 reads TGTGCCATCAGTGAGTCGTGGTGGGACAGGGGCGACTATGGCTACACCTTC. It yields the protein CAISESWWDRGDYGYTF.

The chain carries TRBV9 and TRBJ2-7, with D perhaps TRBD1 (6 bases). The CDR3 consists of 14 residues. Germline loops: CDR1 SGDLS, CDR2 YYNGEE. V lost 3 bases and J lost 3, with 13 bases in between. CDR3 sequence (DNA): TGTGCCAGCAGCGCTCATGTACAGGGCTACGAGCAGTACTTC. Translated, it gives CASSAHVQGYEQYF.

The chain employs TRBV30 and TRBJ2-1, with 15 bases aligning to TRBD2. CDR1 is GTSNPN and CDR2 is SVGIG in the germline V gene (reference sequence). The CDR3 is 15 residues long. Trimming at V came to 1 base and at J to 8 bases, leaving 3 bases not matched to a gene. Written as DNA, the CDR3 is TGTGCCTGGAGTGAGGGACTAGCGGGAGGCCATGAGCAGTTCTTC. Protein: CAWSEGLAGGHEQFF.

V is TRBV27 and J is TRBJ2-7; the D gene is possibly TRBD1 (6 bases). The CDR3 contains 14 residues. Trimming took off 5 bases at V and 7 bases at J, with 18 bases between the two ends. The germline gives CDR1 MNHEY, CDR2 SMNVEV (reference sequence). CDR3 region: CASSAGDTGAEQYF. The CDR3 region has the DNA TGTGCCAGCAGTGCCGGGGACACCGGTGCGGAGCAGTACTTC.

To note about this clone: A read error may account for a junction end that differs from germline. The V call is TRBV6-6, the J call TRBJ1-2, with 10 bases matching TRBD1. There are 13 residues in the CDR3. Germline V lookup: CDR1 MNHNY, CDR2 SVGAGI (reference sequence). DNA for the CDR3: TGTGCCAGCAGTAAGGGACAGGGGAATGGCTACACCTTT. It codes for CASSKGQGNGYTF.

The CDR3 loop is CAWRTGDWDNSPLHF. The CDR3 region has the DNA TGTGCCTGGAGGACGGGGGACTGGGATAATTCACCCCTCCACTTT. The chain couples TRBV30 to TRBJ1-6; possible D gene TRBD1, 5 bases. Germline V gene lookup returns CDR1 GTSNPN and CDR2 SVGIG (reference sequence). The V and J ends lost 3 bases and 5 bases respectively, with 14 bases between them. The CDR3 totals 15 residues.

The genes are TRBV3-1 (or the pseudogene TRBV3-2) and TRBJ2-1, with TRBD2 matching 8 bases. The CDR3 has 14 residues. Germline V gene sequence: CDR1 LGHDT, CDR2 YNNKEL (reference sequence). V trimming: 4 bases; J trimming: 8 bases; junction bases outside the gene matches: 7. The CDR3 protein is CASSPGLARDEQFF. In nucleotides, the CDR3 is TGTGCCAGCAGCCCCGGACTAGCAAGGGATGAGCAGTTCTTC.

The rearrangement links TRBV23-1 to TRBJ2-1; 12 bases line up with TRBD2. TRBV23-1 is treated as an ORF (open reading frame) with a function not yet certain. The CDR3 is 18 residues long. Trimming at V came to 1 base and at J to 7 bases, leaving 11 bases not matched to a gene. CDR3 nucleotide sequence: TGCGCCAGCAGTCAATGGTGGGAACGGACTAGCGGGACAAATGAGCAGTTCTTC. Amino acids: CASSQWWERTSGTNEQFF.

The rearrangement joins TRBV19 to TRBJ1-1, with 8 bases identical to TRBD1. V lost 7 bases, J lost 10 bases, and 8 bases stayed unmatched. Germline lookup yields CDR1 LNHDA and CDR2 SQIVND (reference sequence). CDR3 size: 12 residues. The CDR3 loop reads CASISQGDLAFF. DNA of the CDR3: TGTGCCAGTATTTCACAGGGGGATTTAGCTTTCTTT.

This clone has a handful of counts. This chain connects TRBV7-6 to TRBJ1-5; 11 positions match TRBD1. CDR3 length: 15 amino acids. Germline V gene sequence: CDR1 SGHVS, CDR2 FNYEAQ. V shed 5 bases, J shed 5 bases, and the junction held 5 bases outside the gene matches. The CDR3 protein is CASSPGTGGDQPQHF. CDR3 DNA: TGTGCCAGCAGCCCCGGGACAGGGGGGGATCAGCCCCAGCATTTT.

The gene calls are TRBV7-9 and TRBJ1-3, with TRBD1 matching 8 bases. Germline CDR1 is SEHNR and CDR2 is FQNEAQ (reference sequence). CDR3 length equals 14 residues. Trimming took 5 bases from V and 3 from J; bases not matched to a gene: 3. The CDR3 sequence: CASSPTGVGNTIYF. CDR3 coding DNA: TGTGCCAGCAGCCCGACAGGGGTTGGAAACACCATATATTTT.

The chain has TRBV5-4 and TRBJ2-3, with D perhaps assigned TRBD1 or TRBD2 (5 bases each). This CDR3 has 13 amino acids. Trimming left V 1 base short and J 5 bases short, with 8 bases between. The germline V gene has CDR1 SGHNT and CDR2 YYREEE (reference sequence). CDR3 amino acids: CASSLRGVDTQYF. CDR3 sequence (DNA): TGTGCCAGCAGCTTGAGAGGGGTAGATACGCAGTATTTT.